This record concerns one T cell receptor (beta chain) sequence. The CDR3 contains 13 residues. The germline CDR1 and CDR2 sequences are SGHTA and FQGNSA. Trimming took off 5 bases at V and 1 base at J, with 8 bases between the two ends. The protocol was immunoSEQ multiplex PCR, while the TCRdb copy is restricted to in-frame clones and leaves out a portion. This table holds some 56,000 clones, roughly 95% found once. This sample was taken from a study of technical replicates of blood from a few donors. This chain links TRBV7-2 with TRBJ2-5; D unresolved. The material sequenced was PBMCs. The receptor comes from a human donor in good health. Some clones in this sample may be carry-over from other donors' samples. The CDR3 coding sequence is TGTGCCAGCAGCCGACCGGGCCAAGAGACCCAGTACTTC. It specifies CASSRPGQETQYF.